This TCR beta chain was observed in a study of blood T cell repertoires in COVID-19. Study background: Specimens from acute and convalescent COVID-19 originated in the United States, Italy and Spain. Sample material is recorded as cDNA or gDNA derived from T cells, B-cell-depleted T cells, or PBMCs.

Under the authors' procedure: For nucleated cells, counts were estimated from reference gene primer amplification. Some clones are missing from TCRdb's copy, which holds only in-frame ones; the method was immunoSEQ multiplex PCR. V and J calls and clone size are copied from that table; D and trimming were computed from the DNA. The table lists more than 95,000 clones, 75% to 85% of them singletons, with roughly 4% in the top ten. The CDR3 sequence is 13 residues long. V lost 4 bases and J lost 4; bases outside the gene matches: 3. Looked up from germline, CDR1 is MRHNA and CDR2 is SNTAGT. The specimen sequenced was peripheral blood. The gene calls are TRBV6-4 and TRBJ1-1; 7 bases map to TRBD1. This sequence was found in a man aged 55 to 70 with acute or convalescent COVID-19. CDR3 nucleotides: TGTGCCAGCAGTGCAGACAGGGCCACTGAAGCTTTCTTT. Encoded protein: CASSADRATEAFF.